The 4 T cell receptor beta chains given below trace back to one sample, sequenced in a study of cytomegalovirus exposure and HLA in healthy donors. Measured with immunoSEQ multiplex PCR; TCRdb has only the in-frame clones, and not every one. Counted here are about 200,000 clones, more than 65% occurring once; the ten biggest clones make up roughly 13%. Sample: PBMCs. The source is a woman in her twenties or thirties in good health and CMV-seropositive.

The chain recombines TRBV9 with TRBJ2-7, with 9 bases aligning to TRBD1. Trimming at V came to 0 bases and at J to 5 bases, leaving 9 bases not matched to a gene. Germline V gene sequence: CDR1 SGDLS, CDR2 YYNGEE. The CDR3 consists of 16 residues. This CDR3 is CASSVGIGQGSHEQYF. CDR3 coding DNA: TGTGCCAGCAGCGTAGGTATCGGACAGGGGTCGCACGAGCAGTACTTC.

The chain recombines TRBV29-1 with TRBJ2-7; 7 positions match TRBD1. V dropped 0 bases and J dropped 6; count of bases not matched to a gene: 5. Germline V gene sequence: CDR1 SQVTM, CDR2 ANQGSEA. This CDR3 is built from 13 residues. The CDR3 DNA is TGCAGCGTTGAAGATTACAGGGGAAGCGAGCAGTACTTC. Its translation is CSVEDYRGSEQYF.

The V gene is TRBV19, the J gene TRBJ2-7; 7 bases fit TRBD2. Germline assignment: CDR1 LNHDA and CDR2 SQIVND (reference sequence). The ends lost 1 base at V and 2 bases at J; junction bases unmatched: 14. The CDR3 runs 18 residues. The DNA of the CDR3 is TGTGCCAGTAGTATAGGGCGCAGACCGAGCGGGACCACCTACGAGCAGTACTTC. The encoded protein is CASSIGRRPSGTTYEQYF.

The chain employs TRBV6-1 and TRBJ2-2, with TRBD2 as a possible D gene (6 bases). CDR1 is MNHNS and CDR2 is SASEGT in the germline V gene. The V end was cut by 2 bases, the J end by 6 bases, with 13 bases between. The CDR3 is 15 amino acids. The CDR3 DNA reads TGTGCCAGCAGTGAATTTTGGGGGGAGCCCGGGGAGCTGTTTTTT. This sequence encodes CASSEFWGEPGELFF.